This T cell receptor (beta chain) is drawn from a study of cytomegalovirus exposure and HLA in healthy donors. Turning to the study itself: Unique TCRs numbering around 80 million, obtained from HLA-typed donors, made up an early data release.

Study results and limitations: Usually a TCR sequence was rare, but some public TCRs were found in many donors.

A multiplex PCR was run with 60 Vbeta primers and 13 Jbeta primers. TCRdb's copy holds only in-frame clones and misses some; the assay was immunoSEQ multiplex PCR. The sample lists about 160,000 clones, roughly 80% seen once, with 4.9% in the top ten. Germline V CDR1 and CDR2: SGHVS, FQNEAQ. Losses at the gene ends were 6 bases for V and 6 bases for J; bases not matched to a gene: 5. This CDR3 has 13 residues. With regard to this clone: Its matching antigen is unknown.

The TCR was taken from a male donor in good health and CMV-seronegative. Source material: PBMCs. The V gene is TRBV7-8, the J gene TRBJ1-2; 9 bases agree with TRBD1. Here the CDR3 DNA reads TGTGCCAGCAGTCTAGACAGGGGGGATGGCTACACCTTC. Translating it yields CASSLDRGDGYTF. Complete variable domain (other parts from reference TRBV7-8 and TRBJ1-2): GAGVSQSPRYKVAKRGQDVALRCDPISGHVSLFWYQQALGQGPEFLTYFQNEAQLDKSGLPSDRFFAERPEGSVSTLKIQRTQQEDSAVYLCASSLDRGDGYTFGSGTRLTVV.